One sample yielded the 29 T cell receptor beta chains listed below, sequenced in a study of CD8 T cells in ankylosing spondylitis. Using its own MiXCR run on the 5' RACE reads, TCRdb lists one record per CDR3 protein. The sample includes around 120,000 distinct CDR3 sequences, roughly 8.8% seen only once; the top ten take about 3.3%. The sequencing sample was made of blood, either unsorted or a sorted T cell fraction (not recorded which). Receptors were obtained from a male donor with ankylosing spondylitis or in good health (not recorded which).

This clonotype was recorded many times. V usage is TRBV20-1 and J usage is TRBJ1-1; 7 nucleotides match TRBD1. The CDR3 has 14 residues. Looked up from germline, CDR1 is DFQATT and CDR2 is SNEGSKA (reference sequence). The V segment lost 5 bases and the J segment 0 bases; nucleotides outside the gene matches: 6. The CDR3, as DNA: TGCAGTGCTCACGACGACAGGGTGAACACTGAAGCTTTCTTT. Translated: CSAHDDRVNTEAFF.

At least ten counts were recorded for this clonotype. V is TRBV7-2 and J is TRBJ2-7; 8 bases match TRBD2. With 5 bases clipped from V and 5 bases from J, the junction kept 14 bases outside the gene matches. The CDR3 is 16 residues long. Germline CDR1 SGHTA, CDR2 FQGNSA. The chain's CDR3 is CASSPSGGTSLNEQYF. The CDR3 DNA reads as TGTGCCAGCAGCCCCTCGGGGGGGACTAGTCTAAACGAGCAGTACTTC. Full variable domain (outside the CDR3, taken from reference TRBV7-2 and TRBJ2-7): GAGVSQSPSNKVTEKGKDVELRCDPISGHTALYWYRQSLGQGLEFLIYFQGNSAPDKSGLPSDRFSAERTGGSVSTLTIQRTQQEDSAVYLCASSPSGGTSLNEQYFGPGTRLTVT.

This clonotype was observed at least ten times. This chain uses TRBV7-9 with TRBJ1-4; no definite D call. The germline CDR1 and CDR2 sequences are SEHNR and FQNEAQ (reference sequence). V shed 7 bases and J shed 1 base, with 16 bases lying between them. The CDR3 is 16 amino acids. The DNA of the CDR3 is TGTGCCAGCACCTATTATCCGGGAGGAACTAATGAAAAACTGTTTTTT. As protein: CASTYYPGGTNEKLFF.

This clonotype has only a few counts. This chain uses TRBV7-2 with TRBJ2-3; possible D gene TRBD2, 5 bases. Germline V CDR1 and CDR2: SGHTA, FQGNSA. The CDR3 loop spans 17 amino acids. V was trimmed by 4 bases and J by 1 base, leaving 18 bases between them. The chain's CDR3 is CASSSPGGQSRTDTQYF. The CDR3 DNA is TGTGCCAGCAGCTCCCCGGGCGGGCAGTCCCGCACAGATACGCAGTATTTT.

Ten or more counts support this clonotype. The CDR3 region is CASSETRDSDYEQYF. The CDR3 coding sequence is TGTGCCAGCAGTGAGACCCGGGACTCTGACTACGAGCAGTACTTC. This chain joins TRBV25-1 and TRBJ2-7, with a tentative D call TRBD2 (6 bases). This CDR3 region has 15 residues. The germline CDR1 and CDR2 sequences are MGHDK and SYGVNS. The germline V and J ends were trimmed by 3 bases and 3 bases, with 15 bases remaining between them.

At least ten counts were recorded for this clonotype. CDR3 coding DNA: TGTGCCAGCAGCTTTGGACAGGGGTACACAGATACGCAGTATTTT. Its translation: CASSFGQGYTDTQYF. This chain connects TRBV7-8 to TRBJ2-3; 9 bases map to TRBD1. Germline CDR1 SGHVS, CDR2 FQNEAQ. The CDR3 sequence is 15 residues long. V trimming: 3 bases; J trimming: 2 bases; junction bases outside the gene matches: 3.

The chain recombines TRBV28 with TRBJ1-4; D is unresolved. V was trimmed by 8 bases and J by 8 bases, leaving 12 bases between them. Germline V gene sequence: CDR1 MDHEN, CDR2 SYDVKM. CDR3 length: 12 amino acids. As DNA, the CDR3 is TGTGCCAGCGGACGGCACCAAGAAAAACTGTTTTTT. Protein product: CASGRHQEKLFF.

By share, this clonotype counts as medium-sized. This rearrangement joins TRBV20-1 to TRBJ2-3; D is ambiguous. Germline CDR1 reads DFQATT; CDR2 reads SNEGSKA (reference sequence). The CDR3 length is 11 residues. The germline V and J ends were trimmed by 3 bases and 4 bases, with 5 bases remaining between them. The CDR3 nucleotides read TGCAGTGCTAGTCCCCCAGATACGCAGTATTTT. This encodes CSASPPDTQYF.

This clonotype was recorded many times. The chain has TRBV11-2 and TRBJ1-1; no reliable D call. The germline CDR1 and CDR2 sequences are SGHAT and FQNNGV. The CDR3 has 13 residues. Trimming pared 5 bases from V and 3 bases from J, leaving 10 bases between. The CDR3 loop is CASSQRTDTEAFF. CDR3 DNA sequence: TGTGCCAGCAGCCAACGGACGGACACTGAAGCTTTCTTT.

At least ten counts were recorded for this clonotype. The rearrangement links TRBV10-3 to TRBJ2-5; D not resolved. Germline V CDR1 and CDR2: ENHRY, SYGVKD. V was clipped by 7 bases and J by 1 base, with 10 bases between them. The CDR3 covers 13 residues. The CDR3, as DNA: TGTGCCATCATGCGTGACACCCAAGAGACCCAGTACTTC. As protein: CAIMRDTQETQYF.

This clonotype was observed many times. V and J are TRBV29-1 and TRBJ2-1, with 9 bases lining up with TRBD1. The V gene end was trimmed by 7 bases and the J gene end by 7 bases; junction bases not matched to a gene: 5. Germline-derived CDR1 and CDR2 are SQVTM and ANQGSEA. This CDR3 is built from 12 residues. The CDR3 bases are TGCAGCGATAGGACAGGGGTAAATGAGCAGTTCTTC. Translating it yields CSDRTGVNEQFF.

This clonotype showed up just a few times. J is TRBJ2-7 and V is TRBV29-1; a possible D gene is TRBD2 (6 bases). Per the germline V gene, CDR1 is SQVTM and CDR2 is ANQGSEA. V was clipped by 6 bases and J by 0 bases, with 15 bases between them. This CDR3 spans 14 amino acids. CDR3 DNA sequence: TGCAGCGTCCTACCGGGGGACGGCTCCTACGAGCAGTACTTC. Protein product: CSVLPGDGSYEQYF.

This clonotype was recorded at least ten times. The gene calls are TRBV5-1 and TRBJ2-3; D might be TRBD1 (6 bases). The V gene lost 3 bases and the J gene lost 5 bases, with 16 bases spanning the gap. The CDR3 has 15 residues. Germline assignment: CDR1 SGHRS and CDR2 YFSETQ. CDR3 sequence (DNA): TGCGCCAGCAGCTATGTTACAGGGTCGGGAGATACGCAGTATTTT. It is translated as CASSYVTGSGDTQYF.

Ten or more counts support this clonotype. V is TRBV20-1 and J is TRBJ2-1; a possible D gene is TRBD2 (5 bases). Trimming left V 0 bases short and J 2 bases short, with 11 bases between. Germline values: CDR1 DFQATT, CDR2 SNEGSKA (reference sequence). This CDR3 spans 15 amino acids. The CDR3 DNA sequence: TGCAGTGCTAGAGATCTAGCCGGACCCTACAATGAGCAGTTCTTC. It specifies CSARDLAGPYNEQFF.

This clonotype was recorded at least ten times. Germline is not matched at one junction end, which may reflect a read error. CDR3 DNA: TGTGCCACCGGTGAGACAGATACGCAGTATTTT. Amino acids: CATGETDTQYF. The gene calls are TRBV24-1 and TRBJ2-3; D ambiguous. The CDR3 extends over 11 amino acids. Germline V gives CDR1 KGHDR, CDR2 SFDVKD.

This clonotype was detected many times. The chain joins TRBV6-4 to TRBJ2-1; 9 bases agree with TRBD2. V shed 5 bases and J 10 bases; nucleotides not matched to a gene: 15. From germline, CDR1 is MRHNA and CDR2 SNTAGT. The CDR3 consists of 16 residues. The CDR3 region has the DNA TGTGCCAGCAGTTACTTGGCGGGAGGGCCGCGGGGAGAGCAGTTCTTC. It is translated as CASSYLAGGPRGEQFF.

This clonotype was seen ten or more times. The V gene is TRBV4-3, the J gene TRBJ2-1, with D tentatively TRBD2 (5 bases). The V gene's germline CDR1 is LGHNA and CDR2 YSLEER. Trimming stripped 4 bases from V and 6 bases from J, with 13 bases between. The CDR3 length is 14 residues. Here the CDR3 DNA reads TGCGCCAGCAGCCGTGATACTAGTGGCAATGAGCAGTTCTTC. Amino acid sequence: CASSRDTSGNEQFF.

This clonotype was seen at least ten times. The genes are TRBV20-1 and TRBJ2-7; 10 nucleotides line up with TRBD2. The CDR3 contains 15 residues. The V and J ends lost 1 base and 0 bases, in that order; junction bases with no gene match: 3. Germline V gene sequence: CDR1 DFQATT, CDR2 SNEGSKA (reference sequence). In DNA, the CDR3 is TGCAGTGCTAGAGGGACTAGCGGAGACTCCTACGAGCAGTACTTC. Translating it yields CSARGTSGDSYEQYF.

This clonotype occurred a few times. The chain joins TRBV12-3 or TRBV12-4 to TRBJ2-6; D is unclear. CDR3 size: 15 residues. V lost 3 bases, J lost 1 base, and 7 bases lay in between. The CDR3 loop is CASSFIWSGANVLTF. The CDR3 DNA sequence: TGTGCCAGCAGTTTTATTTGGTCTGGGGCCAACGTCCTGACTTTC.

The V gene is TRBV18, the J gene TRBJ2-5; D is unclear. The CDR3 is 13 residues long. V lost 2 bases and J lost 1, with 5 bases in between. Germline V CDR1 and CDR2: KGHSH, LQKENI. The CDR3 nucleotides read TGTGCCAGCTCACCAAATTTCCAAGAGACCCAGTACTTC. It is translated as CASSPNFQETQYF.

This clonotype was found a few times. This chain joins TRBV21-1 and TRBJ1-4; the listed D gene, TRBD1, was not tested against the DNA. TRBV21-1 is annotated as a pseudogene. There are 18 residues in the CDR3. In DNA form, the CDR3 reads TGTGCCAGCAGCACTATGAGGAACGACAGGGTTAAGGGTGAAAAACTGTTTTTT. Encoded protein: CASSTMRNDRVKGEKLFF.

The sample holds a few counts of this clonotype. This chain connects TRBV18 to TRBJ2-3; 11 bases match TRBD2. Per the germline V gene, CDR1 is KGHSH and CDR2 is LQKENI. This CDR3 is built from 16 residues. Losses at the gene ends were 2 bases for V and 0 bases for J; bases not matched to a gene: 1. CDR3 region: CASSPLAGGSTDTQYF. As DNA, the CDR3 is TGTGCCAGCTCACCATTAGCGGGAGGGAGCACAGATACGCAGTATTTT.

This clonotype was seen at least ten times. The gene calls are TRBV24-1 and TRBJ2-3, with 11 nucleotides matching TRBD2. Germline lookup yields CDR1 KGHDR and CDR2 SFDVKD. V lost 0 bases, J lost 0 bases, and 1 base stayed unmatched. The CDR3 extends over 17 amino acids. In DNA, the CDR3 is TGTGCCACCAGTGATTTGCCTAGCGGGAGGAGCACAGATACGCAGTATTTT. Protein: CATSDLPSGRSTDTQYF.

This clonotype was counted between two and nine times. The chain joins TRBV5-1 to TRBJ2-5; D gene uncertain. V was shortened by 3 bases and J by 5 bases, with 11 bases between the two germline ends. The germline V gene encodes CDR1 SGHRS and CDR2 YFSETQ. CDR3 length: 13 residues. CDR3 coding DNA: TGCGCCAGCAGCTCAATAGTAAGCGAGACCCAGTACTTC. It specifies CASSSIVSETQYF.

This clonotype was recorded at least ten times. The CDR3, as DNA: TGTGCCACCAGCAGAGATAGCAGGGAGCAGTTCTTC. Translation: CATSRDSREQFF. The chain combines TRBV15 with TRBJ2-1; D is unresolved. The V and J ends lost 0 bases and 10 bases respectively, with 7 bases between them. This CDR3 is 12 amino acids long. Germline CDR1 and CDR2: LNHNV and YYDKDF (reference sequence).

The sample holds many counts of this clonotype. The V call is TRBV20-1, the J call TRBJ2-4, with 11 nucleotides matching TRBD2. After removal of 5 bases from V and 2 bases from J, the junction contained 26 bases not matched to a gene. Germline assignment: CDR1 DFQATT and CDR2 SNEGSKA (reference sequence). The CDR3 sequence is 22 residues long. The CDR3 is CSASGRLMTSGKGSGPKNIQYF. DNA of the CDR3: TGCAGTGCTTCCGGGCGGCTGATGACTAGCGGGAAGGGATCGGGTCCCAAAAACATTCAGTACTTC.

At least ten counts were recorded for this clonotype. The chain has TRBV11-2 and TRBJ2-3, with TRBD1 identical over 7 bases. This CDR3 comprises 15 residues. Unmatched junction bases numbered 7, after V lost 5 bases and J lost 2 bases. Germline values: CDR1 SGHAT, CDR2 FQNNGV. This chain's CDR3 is CASSPWDRPTDTQYF. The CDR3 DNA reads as TGTGCCAGCAGCCCGTGGGACAGACCCACAGATACGCAGTATTTT. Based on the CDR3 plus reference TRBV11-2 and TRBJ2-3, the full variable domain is EAGVAQSPRYKIIEKRQSVAFWCNPISGHATLYWYQQILGQGPKLLIQFQNNGVVDDSQLPKDRFSAERLKGVDSTLKIQPAKLEDSAVYLCASSPWDRPTDTQYFGPGTRLTVL.

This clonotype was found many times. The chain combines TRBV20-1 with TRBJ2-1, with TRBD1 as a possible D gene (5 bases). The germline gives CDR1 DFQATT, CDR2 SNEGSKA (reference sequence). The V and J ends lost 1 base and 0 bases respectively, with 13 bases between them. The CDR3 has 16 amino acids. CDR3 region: CSARVAGPSSYNEQFF. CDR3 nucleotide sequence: TGCAGTGCTAGAGTCGCAGGGCCCAGCTCCTACAATGAGCAGTTCTTC.

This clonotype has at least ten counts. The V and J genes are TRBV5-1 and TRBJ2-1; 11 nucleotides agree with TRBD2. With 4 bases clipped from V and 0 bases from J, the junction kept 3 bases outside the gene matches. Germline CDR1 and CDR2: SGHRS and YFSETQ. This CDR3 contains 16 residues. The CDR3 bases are TGCGCCAGCAGCGTTACTAGCGGGAGCTCCTACAATGAGCAGTTCTTC. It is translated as CASSVTSGSSYNEQFF.